This T cell receptor beta chain originates from a study of CD4 T cells in relation to SARS-CoV-2 and coronaviruses. Across the whole study: Controls used an HIV-1 Nef peptide pool or no peptide. Study results and limitations: Each donor contributed either pre-pandemic or post-infection samples, not both. In roughly 65% of donors, memory CD4+ clonotypes crossrecognized SARS-CoV-2 and at least one common cold coronavirus spike.

On this clone: Its specificity is unknown.

CD4+ T cells from unexposed donors were obtained before the COVID-19 pandemic (2011-2018). CD4+ T cells were isolated from the cells after 10 days of culture. Testing used SARS-CoV-2 S/N and four cold-coronavirus spikes on unexposed-donor CD4+ T cells, cells permitting. Germline-derived CDR1 and CDR2 are SGHTA and FQGNSA. This CDR3 is 15 amino acids long. Trimming took off 3 bases at V and 1 base at J, with 10 bases between the two ends. Generated by immunoSEQ multiplex PCR, the TCRdb table keeps only in-frame clones and is missing some. Of 20,000 to 25,000 clones listed, approximately 72% were seen once; the top ten hold roughly 19%.

The sequenced material came from CD4+ T cells from PBMCs, cultured in vitro. The clonotype was recovered from a human donor in good health. The chain couples TRBV7-2 to TRBJ1-3; D not resolved. The CDR3: CASSFAFGSGNTIYF. The CDR3 DNA reads as TGTGCCAGCAGCTTTGCGTTTGGTTCTGGAAACACCATATATTTT.